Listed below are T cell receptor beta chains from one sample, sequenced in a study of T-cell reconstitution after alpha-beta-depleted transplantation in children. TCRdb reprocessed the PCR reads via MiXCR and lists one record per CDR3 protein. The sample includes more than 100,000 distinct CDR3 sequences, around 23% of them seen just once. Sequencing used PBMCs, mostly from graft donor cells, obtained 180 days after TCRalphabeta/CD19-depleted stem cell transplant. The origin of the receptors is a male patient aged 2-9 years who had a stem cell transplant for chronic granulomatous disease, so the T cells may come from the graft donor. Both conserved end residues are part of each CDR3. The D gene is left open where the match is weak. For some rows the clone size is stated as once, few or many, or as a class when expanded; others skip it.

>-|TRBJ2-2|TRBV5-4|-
TGTGCCAGCAGCTTGACGGATATGTTCCCCGGGGAGCTGTTTTTT
CASSLTDMFPGELFF
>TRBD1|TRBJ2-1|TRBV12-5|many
TGTGCTAGTGGTTTCTCGGGACAGGGGTATAGGGGCTCCTACAATGAGCAGTTCTTC
CASGFSGQGYRGSYNEQFF
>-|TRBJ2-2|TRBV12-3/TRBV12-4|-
TGTGCCAGCACCCCAGTGAGAACCGGGGAGCTGTTTTTT
CASTPVRTGELFF
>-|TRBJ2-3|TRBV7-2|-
TGTGCCAGCAGCCCGGACTGGGATACGCAGTATTTT
CASSPDWDTQYF
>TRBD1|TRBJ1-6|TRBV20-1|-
TGCAGGGCAACTGGGACAGGGATAGGCTCACCCCTCCACTTT
CRATGTGIGSPLHF
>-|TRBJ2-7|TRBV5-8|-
TGTGCCAGCAGCTTGGCTGGGACGGGGATCTACGAGCAGTACTTC
CASSLAGTGIYEQYF
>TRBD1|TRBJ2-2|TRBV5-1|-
TGCGCCAGCAGCTCGGCAGGGGGCACCGGGGAGCTGTTTTTT
CASSSAGGTGELFF
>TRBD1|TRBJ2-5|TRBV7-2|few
TGTGCCAGCAGCTTAGCGGGGACAGGGGCAAAAGGAGAGACCCAGTACTTC
CASSLAGTGAKGETQYF
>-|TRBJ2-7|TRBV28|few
TGTGCCAGCAGTTTTTGGGGGGCCTACGAGCAGTACTTC
CASSFWGAYEQYF
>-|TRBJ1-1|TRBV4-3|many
TGCGCCAGCAGCCAAGAAGAGGGGAGGAACACTGAAGCTTTCTTT
CASSQEEGRNTEAFF
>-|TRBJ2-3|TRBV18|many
TGTGCCAGCTCCCCCGGTTCGTTCACCGGTAGCACAGATACGCAGTATTTT
CASSPGSFTGSTDTQYF
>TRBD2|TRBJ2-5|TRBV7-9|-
TGTGCCAGCAGCCCTCCCACTAGCGGGAGGCACCAAGAGACCCAGTACTTC
CASSPPTSGRHQETQYF
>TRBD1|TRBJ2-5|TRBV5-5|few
TGTGCCAGCAGCTTGGGGCAGGGGGCCCAAGAGACCCAGTACTTC
CASSLGQGAQETQYF
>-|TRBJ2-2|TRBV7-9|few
TGTGCCAGCAGCTTTGGGACAAGGACCGGGGAGCTGTTTTTT
CASSFGTRTGELFF
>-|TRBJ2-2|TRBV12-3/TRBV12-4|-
TGTGCCAGCAGACCGGACAGCACTAACACCGGGGAGCTGTTTTTT
CASRPDSTNTGELFF
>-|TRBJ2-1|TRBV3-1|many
TGTGCCAGCAGCCGACCATACGAGCAGTTCTTC
CASSRPYEQFF
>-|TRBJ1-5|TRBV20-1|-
TGCAGTGCTAGAGCCAGGGGACCTCAGCCCCAGCATTTT
CSARARGPQPQHF
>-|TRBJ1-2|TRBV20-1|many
TGCAGTGCTGGGGTCCCGGGGTCGGACTATGGCTACACCTTC
CSAGVPGSDYGYTF
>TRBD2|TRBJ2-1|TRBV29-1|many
TGCAGCGTTGCGCTTTTAGCGGGGGGAAATGAGCAGTTCTTC
CSVALLAGGNEQFF
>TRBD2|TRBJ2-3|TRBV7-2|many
TGTGCCAGCAGCCCTAAGCGGGGTTTGTATTTT
CASSPKRGLYF
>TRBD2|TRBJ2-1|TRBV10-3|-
TGTGCCTTCAGTTTGGCAGCGGGAACATTCAATGAGCAGTTCTTC
CAFSLAAGTFNEQFF
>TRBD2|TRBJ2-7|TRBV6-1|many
TGTGCCAGCAGCTCATCCGGGCTAGCGGGGGCCGAAGAAGGGCAGTACTTC
CASSSSGLAGAEEGQYF
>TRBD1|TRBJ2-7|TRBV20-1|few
TGCAGTGCTAGAGACCGGACAGGGGACTCAGGCGAGCAGTACTTC
CSARDRTGDSGEQYF
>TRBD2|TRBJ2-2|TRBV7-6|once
TGTGCCAGCAGCAAACAGGGACTAGCGGGGACGAACACCGGGGAGCTGTTTTTT
CASSKQGLAGTNTGELFF
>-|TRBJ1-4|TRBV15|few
TGTGCCACCAGCAGAAAACCTACGATAGGTTGGGAAAAACTGTTTTTT
CATSRKPTIGWEKLFF